The 9 T cell receptor beta chains reported below all come from one sample, sequenced in a study of beta chain features in type 1 diabetes. Study-wide findings and caveats: A moderate, significant TCRB CDR3 shortening appeared in type 1 diabetes across four CD4+ subsets.

The isolated RNA, all of it, was reverse transcribed, so expressed TCRB transcripts were what got sequenced. The method was immunoSEQ multiplex PCR; TCRdb's version includes in-frame clones alone and lacks a portion of them. This sample has more than 550,000 clones, with 11% to 15% found just once. Their antigens are not known. The specimen sequenced was naive CD4+ T cells from blood. These receptors came from a man aged 18 to 35 with type 1 diabetes.

Of note for this clone: Other DNA sequences in this sample translate to the same CDR3. V and J are TRBV7-2 and TRBJ1-2; no clear D gene. CDR3 length: 11 residues. CDR1 SGHTA and CDR2 FQGNSA come from the germline V gene. Trimming took off 3 bases at V and 2 bases at J, with 1 base between the two ends. The CDR3 DNA reads TGTGCCAGCAGCTTGAACTATGGCTACACCTTC. Its protein product is CASSLNYGYTF.

The DNA of the CDR3 is TGCGCCAGCAGCTCGGCGGGCAGGGCCACTGAAGCTTTCTTT. Translating it yields CASSSAGRATEAFF. J is TRBJ1-1 and V is TRBV5-1; maybe TRBD1 (5 bases). Germline assignment: CDR1 SGHRS and CDR2 YFSETQ. Trimming took off 3 bases at V and 4 bases at J, with 13 bases between the two ends. CDR3 size: 14 residues.

The J gene is TRBJ2-7, the V gene TRBV2; D possibly corresponds to TRBD2 (5 bases). This CDR3 comprises 12 residues. Looked up from germline, CDR1 is SNHLY and CDR2 is FYNNEI. The V end lost 6 bases, the J end lost 3 bases, and 9 bases lay between the germline ends. This CDR3 reads CASRFGIYEQYF. CDR3 bases: TGTGCCAGCAGATTCGGGATCTACGAGCAGTACTTC.

The genes are TRBV6-1 and TRBJ1-2; TRBD1 matches 12 bases. Trimming cost V 7 bases and J 2 bases; bases outside gene matches: 5. Germline-derived CDR1 and CDR2 are MNHNS and SASEGT. This CDR3 is built from 15 residues. The CDR3, as DNA: TGTGCCAGCATTCCGGGACAGGGGGCGAACTATGGCTACACCTTC. This encodes CASIPGQGANYGYTF.

Worth noting for this clone: The same CDR3 arises from other DNA sequences in this sample as well. The chain is built from TRBV30 and TRBJ2-5, with D uncertain. The CDR3 covers 12 residues. CDR1 is GTSNPN and CDR2 is SVGIG in the germline V gene (reference sequence). The V end lost 2 bases, the J end lost 4 bases, and 8 bases lay between the germline ends. The CDR3: CAWSLVGETQYF. The CDR3 coding sequence is TGTGCCTGGAGTCTTGTGGGAGAGACCCAGTACTTC.

This clone occurred a few times. This chain uses TRBV30 with TRBJ2-5, with D possibly TRBD1 on 6 matching bases. The CDR3 totals 13 residues. In germline, CDR1 is GTSNPN, CDR2 SVGIG (reference sequence). With 2 bases removed from V and 10 bases from J, the gap between germline ends came to 17 bases. The CDR3 loop reads CAWSRPKQGRQYF. In nucleotides, the CDR3 is TGTGCCTGGAGTCGCCCGAAACAGGGTCGCCAGTACTTC.

The rearrangement uses TRBV7-3 and TRBJ2-5; D is undetermined. The CDR3 has 14 amino acids. Germline V gives CDR1 SGHTA, CDR2 FQGTGA. V was clipped by 5 bases and J by 4 bases, with 14 bases between them. The CDR3 nucleotides are TGTGCCAGCAGCCCTACTTTCAGGTCAGAGACCCAGTACTTC. Its translation: CASSPTFRSETQYF.

In this sample, this clone turned up a few times. The chain carries TRBV29-1 and TRBJ2-4; a weak D match, TRBD2 (6 bases). V lost 4 bases, J lost 8 bases, and 15 bases lay in between. Germline V gene lookup returns CDR1 SQVTM and CDR2 ANQGSEA. The CDR3 is 13 residues long. The CDR3 region has the DNA TGCAGCGTTGGGGACTTCGGGAATGACATTCAGTACTTC. Protein sequence: CSVGDFGNDIQYF.

The V and J genes are TRBV7-2 and TRBJ2-5; TRBD2 matches 10 bases. Germline lookup yields CDR1 SGHTA and CDR2 FQGNSA. This CDR3 contains 16 residues. V was clipped by 2 bases and J by 0 bases; unmatched bases: 3. The CDR3 region is CASSLLSGGYQETQYF. CDR3 in DNA: TGTGCCAGCAGCTTACTTAGCGGGGGGTACCAAGAGACCCAGTACTTC. The full variable domain, its missing parts supplied by reference TRBV7-2 and TRBJ2-5, is GAGVSQSPSNKVTEKGKDVELRCDPISGHTALYWYRQSLGQGLEFLIYFQGNSAPDKSGLPSDRFSAERTGGSVSTLTIQRTQQEDSAVYLCASSLLSGGYQETQYFGPGTRLLVL.